Following are 30 T cell receptor beta chains from one sample sequenced in a study of T cells after posttransplantation cyclophosphamide. The assay was immunoSEQ multiplex PCR, and TCRdb's table has in-frame clones only and misses some. This table has 25,000 to 40,000 clones, about 91% appearing once. The naive gate required viable CD3+CD4+ or CD3+CD8+ cells with CCR7+CD45RA+CD45RO-CD95-CD27+CD28+ phenotype. Sequenced input: naive CD4+ T cells sorted from blood. These receptors came from a young man in good health and a related stem cell transplant donor.

This clone was observed a single time. This chain links TRBV9 with TRBJ2-7; a possible D gene is TRBD2 (5 bases). Germline-derived CDR1 and CDR2 are SGDLS and YYNGEE. The V end lost 0 bases, the J end lost 4 bases, and 11 bases lay between the germline ends. The CDR3 length is 14 residues. The CDR3 loop is CASSVALGSYEQYF. CDR3 DNA: TGTGCCAGCAGCGTAGCACTAGGCTCGTACGAGCAGTACTTC. The variable domain in full, completed from reference TRBV9 and TRBJ2-7, reads DSGVTQTPKHLITATGQRVTLRCSPRSGDLSVYWYQQSLDQGLQFLIQYYNGEERAKGNILERFSAQQFPDLHSELNLSSLELGDSALYFCASSVALGSYEQYFGPGTRLTVT.

The CDR3: CASSSRHMNTGELFF. For the CDR3, the DNA is TGTGCCAGCAGCTCTCGACACATGAACACCGGGGAGCTGTTTTTT. The chain recombines TRBV7-2 with TRBJ2-2, with D unclear. Germline V lookup: CDR1 SGHTA, CDR2 FQGNSA. The CDR3 is 15 residues long. The germline V and J ends were trimmed by 4 bases and 1 base, with 10 bases remaining between them.

J is TRBJ1-2 and V is TRBV19; tentatively, D is TRBD1 (6 bases). Germline CDR1 reads LNHDA; CDR2 reads SQIVND (reference sequence). V was cut by 5 bases and J by 7 bases, with 14 bases left in between. The CDR3 totals 13 residues. The CDR3 DNA reads TGTGCCAGTAGTGCACAGGGTCTGTCTGGCTACACCTTC. It translates to CASSAQGLSGYTF.

The chain combines TRBV5-4 with TRBJ1-6; no definite D call. Germline CDR1 SGHNT, CDR2 YYREEE (reference sequence). The CDR3 extends over 15 amino acids. Trimming removed 0 bases from V and 0 bases from J, with 4 bases in between. In DNA, the CDR3 is TGTGCCAGCAGCTTGGGGAGCTCCTATAATTCACCCCTCCACTTT. Protein sequence: CASSLGSSYNSPLHF.

CDR3 protein: CSVRGGRTGGIQTAQYF. The CDR3 DNA reads TGCAGCGTTCGTGGAGGGCGGACAGGGGGAATTCAAACGGCTCAGTACTTC. The V call is TRBV29-1, the J call TRBJ2-4; TRBD1 matches at 10 bases. Trimming cost V 5 bases and J 12 bases; bases outside gene matches: 22. Germline CDR1 SQVTM, CDR2 ANQGSEA. CDR3 length equals 17 residues.

A single count supports this clone. The gene calls are TRBV7-6 and TRBJ2-7; 7 bases agree with TRBD1. J was trimmed by 0 bases and V by 5 bases; bases with no gene match: 7. Germline loops: CDR1 SGHVS, CDR2 FNYEAQ. CDR3 size: 15 residues. CDR3 sequence (DNA): TGTGCCAGCAGCCTGGCCGGGGACAGCTCCTACGAGCAGTACTTC. It is translated as CASSLAGDSSYEQYF.

This clone has just one count. The CDR3 nucleotides read TGCAGTGCTACCCTCCATGAGCAGTTCTTC. Its translation is CSATLHEQFF. The rearrangement links TRBV20-1 to TRBJ2-1; D ambiguous. The V end was cut by 4 bases, the J end by 8 bases, with 6 bases between. Germline V CDR1 and CDR2: DFQATT, SNEGSKA (reference sequence). The CDR3 is 10 residues long.

The chain is built from TRBV29-1 and TRBJ2-1; 7 bases align to TRBD1. Germline V gene sequence: CDR1 SQVTM, CDR2 ANQGSEA. V lost 2 bases to trimming and J lost 1 base; unmatched junction nucleotides: 5. This CDR3 is built from 15 residues. The CDR3 protein is CSVERTGVSYNEQFF. Here the CDR3 DNA reads TGCAGCGTTGAACGTACAGGGGTGTCCTACAATGAGCAGTTCTTC.

This chain uses TRBV11-2 with TRBJ1-3; D is undetermined. The length of the CDR3 is 16 residues. V lost 5 bases to trimming and J lost 0 bases, with 14 bases between them. Germline CDR1 is SGHAT and CDR2 is FQNNGV. The CDR3 loop is CASSPPRGGSGNTIYF. CDR3 bases: TGTGCCAGCAGCCCACCCCGGGGAGGCTCTGGAAACACCATATATTTT.

The V gene is TRBV28, the J gene TRBJ1-2; TRBD1 is a possible D gene (6 bases). Germline CDR1 MDHEN, CDR2 SYDVKM. Trimming pared 6 bases from V and 4 bases from J, leaving 18 bases between. The CDR3 is 15 residues long. CDR3 in amino acids: CASSPGQFPGYGYTF. Here the CDR3 DNA reads TGTGCCAGCAGCCCCGGACAGTTCCCTGGCTATGGCTACACCTTC.

The table lists this clone with a count of one. CDR3: CASSLIPDSSYEQYF. The DNA of the CDR3 is TGTGCCAGCAGCTTAATCCCGGACAGCTCCTACGAGCAGTACTTC. The rearrangement uses TRBV7-6 and TRBJ2-7; TRBD1 is a possible D gene (6 bases). This CDR3 spans 15 amino acids. The germline V gene encodes CDR1 SGHVS and CDR2 FNYEAQ. The V end lost 2 bases, the J end lost 0 bases, and 11 bases lay between the germline ends.

V and J are TRBV19 and TRBJ2-5; D might be TRBD2 (6 bases). CDR3 size: 13 residues. The V end lost 4 bases, the J end lost 4 bases, and 10 bases lay between the germline ends. Looked up from germline, CDR1 is LNHDA and CDR2 is SQIVND (reference sequence). The CDR3 loop is CASSTLGGETQYF. CDR3 nucleotides: TGTGCCAGTAGTACCCTGGGGGGAGAGACCCAGTACTTC. Variable domain in full (rest from reference TRBV19 and TRBJ2-5): DGGITQSPKYLFRKEGQNVTLSCEQNLNHDAMYWYRQDPGQGLRLIYYSQIVNDFQKGDIAEGYSVSREKKESFPLTVTSAQKNPTAFYLCASSTLGGETQYFGPGTRLLVL.

This chain links TRBV6-5 with TRBJ1-1; D is possibly TRBD1 (6 bases). The CDR3 runs 14 residues. Trimming took 5 bases from V and 8 from J, leaving 18 bases between them. Germline V gene data show CDR1 as MNHEY and CDR2 as SVGAGI. CDR3 coding DNA: TGTGCCAGCAGTCCCCCGGGGGGGCCGGAGGAAGCTTTCTTT. Encoded protein: CASSPPGGPEEAFF.

The rearrangement links TRBV29-1 to TRBJ1-2; the match to TRBD1 covers 7 bases. The V and J ends lost 3 bases and 0 bases, in that order; junction bases with no gene match: 4. CDR1 is SQVTM, CDR2 ANQGSEA, per germline. The CDR3 is 14 residues long. The CDR3 protein is CSVEGQIPNYGYTF. The CDR3 DNA is TGCAGCGTTGAGGGACAGATTCCTAACTATGGCTACACCTTC.

This rearrangement joins TRBV19 to TRBJ1-1, with D possibly matching TRBD1 (5 bases). Germline values: CDR1 LNHDA, CDR2 SQIVND (reference sequence). The CDR3 has 13 amino acids. The germline V and J ends were trimmed by 3 bases and 5 bases, with 10 bases remaining between them. This CDR3 reads CASSMVGGTEAFF. Written as DNA, the CDR3 is TGTGCCAGTAGTATGGTTGGGGGGACTGAAGCTTTCTTT.

The chain uses TRBV5-1 and TRBJ2-7; TRBD2 agrees at 12 bases. CDR1 is SGHRS and CDR2 is YFSETQ in the germline V gene. CDR3 length: 15 amino acids. The trim removed 2 bases at V and 5 bases at J, leaving 5 bases unmatched. The DNA of the CDR3 is TGCGCCAGCAGCTTCGGACTAGCGGGGCCCAACGAGCAGTACTTC. It codes for CASSFGLAGPNEQYF.

This clone was observed once. This chain links TRBV28 with TRBJ2-3; 8 bases are a match to TRBD1. Per the germline V gene, CDR1 is MDHEN and CDR2 is SYDVKM. Losses at the gene ends were 4 bases for V and 5 bases for J; bases not matched to a gene: 8. The CDR3 is made up of 15 amino acids. CDR3 loop: CASSSAGQGGDTQYF. The CDR3 DNA reads TGTGCCAGCAGTTCCGCCGGACAGGGTGGAGATACGCAGTATTTT. The full variable domain, completed using reference TRBV28 and TRBJ2-3, is DVKVTQSSRYLVKRTGEKVFLECVQDMDHENMFWYRQDPGLGLRLIYFSYDVKMKEKGDIPEGYSVSREKKERFSLILESASTNQTSMYLCASSSAGQGGDTQYFGPGTRLTVL.

This rearrangement joins TRBV11-3 to TRBJ2-3, with D uncertain. CDR1 is SGHNT and CDR2 is YENEEA in the germline V gene. This CDR3 spans 13 amino acids. Trimming left V 0 bases short and J 10 bases short, with 11 bases between. CDR3 in amino acids: CASSLDMRSPQYF. As DNA, the CDR3 is TGTGCCAGCAGCTTAGATATGAGGTCGCCGCAGTATTTT.

CDR3 sequence: CASSLEPGRDEKLFF. The CDR3 nucleotides are TGCGCCAGCAGCTTGGAACCAGGGCGAGATGAAAAACTGTTTTTT. V usage is TRBV5-1 and J usage is TRBJ1-4; D perhaps matches TRBD1 (5 bases). Trimming shortened V by 0 bases and J by 6 bases, and 12 bases separated the two germline ends. The CDR3 is 15 amino acids. CDR1 SGHRS and CDR2 YFSETQ come from the germline V gene.

This chain joins TRBV7-9 and TRBJ2-1; 10 nucleotides line up with TRBD2. The CDR3 has 15 residues. V was pared by 8 bases and J by 8 bases, with 12 bases of the junction left unmatched. The germline V gene has CDR1 SEHNR and CDR2 FQNEAQ (reference sequence). The CDR3 here is CASPDSGGPGDEQFF. The CDR3 bases are TGTGCCAGCCCCGATAGCGGGGGGCCTGGAGATGAGCAGTTCTTC. Full variable domain (missing parts from reference TRBV7-9 and TRBJ2-1): DTGVSQNPRHKITKRGQNVTFRCDPISEHNRLYWYRQTLGQGPEFLTYFQNEAQLEKSRLLSDRFSAERPKGSFSTLEIQRTEQGDSAMYLCASPDSGGPGDEQFFGPGTRLTVL.

The chain combines TRBV22-1 with TRBJ2-7; the D call of TRBD2 is as the table states it, not checked on the DNA. TRBV22-1 is a listed pseudogene. This CDR3 comprises 17 residues. Here the CDR3 reads CPGSARRCASGDYEQYF. In DNA form, the CDR3 reads TGTCCTGGGAGCGCACGACGTTGCGCTAGCGGGGACTACGAGCAGTACTTC.

V usage is TRBV2 and J usage is TRBJ2-3; 12 nucleotides agree with TRBD2. The V and J ends lost 5 bases and 5 bases, in that order; junction bases with no gene match: 5. This CDR3 contains 15 residues. CDR1 and CDR2 from the germline V gene are SNHLY and FYNNEI. The CDR3 loop is CASSIGLAGRDTQYF. The CDR3 DNA reads as TGTGCCAGCAGTATCGGACTAGCGGGGAGAGATACGCAGTATTTT. The whole variable domain, remainder taken from reference TRBV2 and TRBJ2-3, is EPEVTQTPSHQVTQMGQEVILRCVPISNHLYFYWYRQILGQKVEFLVSFYNNEISEKSEIFDDQFSVERPDGSNFTLKIRSTKLEDSAMYFCASSIGLAGRDTQYFGPGTRLTVL.

The V gene is TRBV18, the J gene TRBJ1-1, with D possibly being TRBD1 (6 bases). The CDR3 contains 14 residues. Trimming removed 5 bases at V and 1 base at J, with 11 bases between. Germline CDR1 KGHSH, CDR2 LQKENI. This CDR3 reads CASSSRRGNTEAFF. CDR3 nucleotide sequence: TGTGCCAGCTCATCACGCAGGGGGAACACTGAAGCTTTCTTT.

This chain links TRBV5-1 with TRBJ1-6; 8 bases map to TRBD1. Germline loops: CDR1 SGHRS, CDR2 YFSETQ. Germline trimming cut 4 bases from V and 7 bases from J; bases unmatched to any gene: 7. This CDR3 has 15 amino acids. This CDR3 reads CASSRGTGENSPLHF. The CDR3 DNA is TGCGCCAGCAGCCGAGGGACAGGAGAGAATTCACCCCTCCACTTT.

The rearrangement joins TRBV9 to TRBJ2-5; 9 positions agree with TRBD1. The last part of the DNA fits TRBJ2-7 better; the J call may be wrong. CDR3 size: 18 residues. Germline CDR1 SGDLS, CDR2 YYNGEE. The CDR3 loop reads CASSVVVKVRDREYEQYF. The CDR3 DNA follows: TGTGCCAGCAGCGTAGTCGTAAAGGTCCGGGACAGGGAATACGAGCAGTACTTC.

V gene TRBV11-1 combines with J gene TRBJ1-1; 7 nucleotides match TRBD1. CDR1 and CDR2 from the germline V gene are SGHAT and FQDESV (reference sequence). CDR3 length: 15 residues. V lost 5 bases to trimming and J lost 7 bases; unmatched junction nucleotides: 13. For the CDR3, the DNA is TGTGCCAGCAGCATGGGACAGTATACCTTTGGTGAAGCTTTCTTT. As protein: CASSMGQYTFGEAFF.

The J gene is TRBJ2-1, the V gene TRBV9, with TRBD2 matching over 12 bases. Losses at the gene ends were 2 bases for V and 7 bases for J; bases not matched to a gene: 7. The CDR3 totals 16 residues. The germline CDR1 and CDR2 sequences are SGDLS and YYNGEE. For the CDR3, the DNA is TGTGCCAGCAGCGTCGCTGGACTAGCGGGGCTAAATGAGCAGTTCTTC. It codes for CASSVAGLAGLNEQFF.

Points on this clone: Compared with germline, one end of the junction differs, possibly owing to a read error. The chain couples TRBV7-7 to TRBJ1-5; 11 bases are a match to TRBD1. Looked up from germline, CDR1 is SSHAT and CDR2 is FNYEAQ (reference sequence). The CDR3 is 16 residues long. The CDR3 DNA reads as TGTGCTAGCAGCAAACGGACAGGGGGCCGGGGTCAGCCCCAGCATTTT. Its protein product is CASSKRTGGRGQPQHF.

The chain couples TRBV5-1 to TRBJ1-4; the D is unclear. V shed 0 bases and J shed 11 bases, with 14 bases lying between them. Germline V lookup: CDR1 SGHRS, CDR2 YFSETQ. There are 14 residues in the CDR3. CDR3 region: CASSLGTDTGKLFF. In DNA form, the CDR3 reads TGCGCCAGCAGCTTGGGAACAGATACGGGGAAACTGTTTTTT.

The J gene is TRBJ2-3, the V gene TRBV9, with unresolved D. The CDR3 consists of 13 residues. Trimming took off 7 bases at V and 0 bases at J, with 9 bases between the two ends. From germline, CDR1 is SGDLS and CDR2 YYNGEE. The CDR3 DNA reads TGTGCCAGCGGCCAAGTGAGCACAGATACGCAGTATTTT. This codes for CASGQVSTDTQYF. Variable domain in full (rest from reference TRBV9 and TRBJ2-3): DSGVTQTPKHLITATGQRVTLRCSPRSGDLSVYWYQQSLDQGLQFLIQYYNGEERAKGNILERFSAQQFPDLHSELNLSSLELGDSALYFCASGQVSTDTQYFGPGTRLTVL.